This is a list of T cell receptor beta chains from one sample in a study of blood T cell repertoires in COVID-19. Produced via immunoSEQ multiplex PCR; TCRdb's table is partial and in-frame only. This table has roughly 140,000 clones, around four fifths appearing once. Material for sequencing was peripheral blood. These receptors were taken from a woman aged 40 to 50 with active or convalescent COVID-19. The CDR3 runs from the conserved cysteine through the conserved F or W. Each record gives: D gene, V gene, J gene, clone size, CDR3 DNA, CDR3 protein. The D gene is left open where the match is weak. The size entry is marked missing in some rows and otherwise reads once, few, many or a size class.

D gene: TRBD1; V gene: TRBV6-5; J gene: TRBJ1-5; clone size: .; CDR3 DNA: TGTGCCAGCAGCCTGGGGACAGTTGGCAATCAGCCCCAGCATTTT; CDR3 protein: CASSLGTVGNQPQHF
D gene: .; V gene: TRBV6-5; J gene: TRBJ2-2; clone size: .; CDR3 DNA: TGTGCCAGCAGCCCCGTCGGCGGCACCGGGGAGCTGTTTTTT; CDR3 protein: CASSPVGGTGELFF
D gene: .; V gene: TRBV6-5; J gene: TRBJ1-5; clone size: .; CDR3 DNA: TGTGCCAGCCTCCGGGACACCCTAACTCATCAGCCCCAGCATTTT; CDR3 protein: CASLRDTLTHQPQHF
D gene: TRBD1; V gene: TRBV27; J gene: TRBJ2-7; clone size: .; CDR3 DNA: TGTGCCAGCAGTTTATCGGGCCCGGGGACAGGGGGCTACGAGCAGTACTTC; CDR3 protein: CASSLSGPGTGGYEQYF
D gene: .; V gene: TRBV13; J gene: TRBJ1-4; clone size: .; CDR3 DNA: TGTGCCAGCAGCTTAGCACTGACTACAACTAATGAAAAACTGTTTTTT; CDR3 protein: CASSLALTTTNEKLFF
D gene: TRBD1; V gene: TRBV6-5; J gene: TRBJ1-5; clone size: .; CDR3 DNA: TGTGCCAGCAGTCTCCTTGCGCAGGGGGATCAGCCCCAGCATTTT; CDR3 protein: CASSLLAQGDQPQHF
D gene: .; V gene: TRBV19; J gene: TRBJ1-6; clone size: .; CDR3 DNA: TGTGCCAGTAGTGCCTCCGGTTATTCACCCCTCCACTTT; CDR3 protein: CASSASGYSPLHF
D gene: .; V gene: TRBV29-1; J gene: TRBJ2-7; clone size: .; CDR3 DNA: TGCAGCGTTGTCATGAACACCCACCAGGCCGAGCAGTACTTC; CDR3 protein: CSVVMNTHQAEQYF
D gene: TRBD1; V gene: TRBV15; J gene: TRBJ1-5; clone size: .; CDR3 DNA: TGTGCCACCAGCCTCGGACAGGGTTTTAATCAGCCCCAGCATTTT; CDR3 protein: CATSLGQGFNQPQHF
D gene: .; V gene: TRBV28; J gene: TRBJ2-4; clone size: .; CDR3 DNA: TGTGCCAGCAGCTTATGGGGTGGAGGAGCCAAAAACATTCAGTACTTC; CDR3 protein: CASSLWGGGAKNIQYF
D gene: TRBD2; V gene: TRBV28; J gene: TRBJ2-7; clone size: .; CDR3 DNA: TGTGCCAGCAGTCCCCGAGGGGAGACTAGCGGGAGGCCTCAGGGTGACTTC; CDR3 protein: CASSPRGETSGRPQGDF
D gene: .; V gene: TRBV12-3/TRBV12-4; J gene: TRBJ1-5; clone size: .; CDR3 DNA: TGTGCCAGCAGTACAGGGATTACTCAGCCCCAGCATTTT; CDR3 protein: CASSTGITQPQHF
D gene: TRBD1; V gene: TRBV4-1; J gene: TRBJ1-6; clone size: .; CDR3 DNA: TGCGCCAGCAGCAGGACAGGGTTGGTTAGCTCACCCCTCCACTTT; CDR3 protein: CASSRTGLVSSPLHF
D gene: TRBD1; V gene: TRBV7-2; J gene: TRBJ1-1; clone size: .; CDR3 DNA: TGTGCCAGCAGCTTGACCCAGGGCAGGGGGCGAAGGACTCCCTCCGAAGCTTTCTTT; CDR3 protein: CASSLTQGRGRRTPSEAFF
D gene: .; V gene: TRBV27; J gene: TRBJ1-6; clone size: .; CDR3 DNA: TGTGCCAGCAGTGATCGGACAGCGAATTCACCCCTCCACTTT; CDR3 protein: CASSDRTANSPLHF
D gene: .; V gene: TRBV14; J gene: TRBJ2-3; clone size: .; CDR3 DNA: TGTGCCAGCAGACGCGGACTCGGTGGCACAGATACGCAGTATTTT; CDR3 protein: CASRRGLGGTDTQYF
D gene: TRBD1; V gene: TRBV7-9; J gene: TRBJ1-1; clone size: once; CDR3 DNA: TGTGCCAGCAGAACAGGGGGCACTGAAGCTTTCTTT; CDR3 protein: CASRTGGTEAFF
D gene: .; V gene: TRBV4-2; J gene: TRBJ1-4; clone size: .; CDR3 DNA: TGTGCCAGCAGCCAAGCCCTGGGGGCAGGAACTAATGAAAAACTGTTTTTT; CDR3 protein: CASSQALGAGTNEKLFF